This T cell receptor (beta chain) was captured in a study of blood T cells in healthy people across ages. Trimming removed 7 bases from V and 7 bases from J, with 25 bases in between. Germline assignment: CDR1 SGHAT and CDR2 FQNNGV. The CDR3 length is 17 residues. PCR was performed a second time for about 6 to 11 cycles using a sample-barcoded 5' primer and a J-beta primer mix. TCRdb independently ran MiXCR on the 5' RACE reads; one entry per CDR3 protein. This table holds 1.5 million to 2 million distinct CDR3 sequences, under 30% found once. This clonotype was picked up one time. Sequencing was done on a sample of blood. This chain joins TRBV11-2 and TRBJ2-2; D perhaps matches TRBD1 (6 bases). The receptor was isolated from a woman in her twenties or thirties in good health. The chain's CDR3 is CASTPRISAGESGELFF. Written as DNA, the CDR3 is TGTGCCAGCACCCCAAGGATTTCGGCAGGGGAAAGCGGGGAGCTGTTTTTT.